This T cell receptor (beta chain) was sequenced during a study of T cell repertoires in cytomegalovirus infection. TCRdb independently ran MiXCR on the reads; one entry per CDR3 protein. The repertoire includes fewer than 950,000 distinct CDR3 sequences, approximately 32% of them detected once, and over 10% sits in the top ten. The CDR3 runs to 15 residues. The germline V gene has CDR1 SGHTA and CDR2 FQGNSA. V was clipped by 1 base and J by 5 bases; unmatched bases: 3. This clonotype was picked up many times. What it recognizes is unknown. The input for sequencing was cultured CD8+ T cells from PBMCs, taken from culture after CMV antigen stimulation. The sequence came from a human donor in good health (CMV status not recorded). Some clones in this sample may be carry-over from other donors' samples. The chain recombines TRBV7-2 with TRBJ1-4; 8 bases agree with TRBD1. The CDR3: CASSLVQGANEKLFF. CDR3 in DNA: TGTGCCAGCAGCTTAGTTCAGGGGGCGAATGAAAAACTGTTTTTT. Combining the CDR3 with reference TRBV7-2 and TRBJ1-4 gives the whole variable domain GAGVSQSPSNKVTEKGKDVELRCDPISGHTALYWYRQSLGQGLEFLIYFQGNSAPDKSGLPSDRFSAERTGGSVSTLTIQRTQQEDSAVYLCASSLVQGANEKLFFGSGTQLSVL.